These T cell receptor beta chains were read from a single sample in a study of cytomegalovirus exposure and HLA in healthy donors. Profiling relied on immunoSEQ multiplex PCR, and the TCRdb table lists in-frame clones only, not all of them. The ten top clones account for more than 3.5%, within a sample of over 30,000 clones. Sequences were obtained from PBMCs. These TCRs come from a woman between 40 and 55 years old in good health and CMV-seropositive. Each CDR3 is given with its conserved first and last residue. A D gene is named only where the DNA matches it firmly.

V gene: TRBV11-2; D gene: .; J gene: TRBJ1-2; CDR3 protein: CASSLDRGGYTF; CDR3 DNA: TGTGCCAGCAGCTTAGACAGGGGTGGCTACACCTTC
V gene: TRBV7-9; D gene: .; J gene: TRBJ2-7; CDR3 protein: CASSLQGTAYEQYF; CDR3 DNA: TGTGCCAGCAGCTTACAGGGAACAGCCTACGAGCAGTACTTC
V gene: TRBV5-1; D gene: .; J gene: TRBJ2-7; CDR3 protein: CASSFRDPYEQYF; CDR3 DNA: TGCGCCAGCAGCTTCCGAGATCCCTACGAGCAGTACTTC
V gene: TRBV28; D gene: TRBD2; J gene: TRBJ2-7; CDR3 protein: CASSLPGTSAEQYF; CDR3 DNA: TGTGCCAGCAGTTTACCCGGGACTAGCGCCGAGCAGTACTTC
V gene: TRBV27; D gene: .; J gene: TRBJ2-6; CDR3 protein: CASSLISGGANVLTF; CDR3 DNA: TGTGCCAGCAGTTTGATTAGCGGTGGGGCCAACGTCCTGACTTTC
V gene: TRBV19; D gene: TRBD1; J gene: TRBJ1-4; CDR3 protein: CASSIGTANEKLFF; CDR3 DNA: TGTGCCAGTAGTATCGGGACAGCTAATGAAAAACTGTTTTTT
V gene: TRBV6-6; D gene: .; J gene: TRBJ2-3; CDR3 protein: CASSYSLPGTDTQYF; CDR3 DNA: TGTGCCAGCAGTTACTCACTCCCCGGCACAGATACGCAGTATTTT
V gene: TRBV19; D gene: TRBD2; J gene: TRBJ2-1; CDR3 protein: CASTPTSGSYNEQFF; CDR3 DNA: TGTGCCAGTACCCCGACTAGCGGATCCTACAATGAGCAGTTCTTC
V gene: TRBV4-1; D gene: TRBD2; J gene: TRBJ2-7; CDR3 protein: CASSQETMGTIHEQYF; CDR3 DNA: TGCGCCAGCAGCCAAGAAACGATGGGGACTATCCACGAGCAGTACTTC
V gene: TRBV28; D gene: TRBD1; J gene: TRBJ1-1; CDR3 protein: CASTTLTGGTEAFF; CDR3 DNA: TGTGCCAGCACCACACTGACAGGGGGCACTGAAGCTTTCTTT
V gene: TRBV18; D gene: TRBD2; J gene: TRBJ2-5; CDR3 protein: CASSPLGLAEENQYF; CDR3 DNA: TGTGCCAGCTCACCTCTAGGACTAGCGGAAGAGAACCAGTACTTC
V gene: TRBV9; D gene: .; J gene: TRBJ1-1; CDR3 protein: CASSVGGYDTEAFF; CDR3 DNA: TGTGCCAGCAGCGTCGGAGGGTATGACACTGAAGCTTTCTTT
V gene: TRBV11-1; D gene: .; J gene: TRBJ1-2; CDR3 protein: CASSLSTGPLGYTF; CDR3 DNA: TGTGCCAGCAGCTTATCCACAGGTCCCCTCGGCTACACCTTC
V gene: TRBV2; D gene: TRBD1; J gene: TRBJ1-2; CDR3 protein: CASSISPGTVTNYGYTF; CDR3 DNA: TGTGCCAGCAGTATAAGTCCCGGGACAGTCACTAACTATGGCTACACCTTC
V gene: TRBV4-2; D gene: .; J gene: TRBJ1-2; CDR3 protein: CASSAAGNYGYTF; CDR3 DNA: TGTGCCAGCAGCGCGGCAGGGAACTATGGCTACACCTTC
V gene: TRBV4-1; D gene: .; J gene: TRBJ2-7; CDR3 protein: CASSQDRGRRYEQYF; CDR3 DNA: TGCGCCAGCAGCCAAGACAGGGGCCGACGCTACGAGCAGTACTTC
V gene: TRBV5-4; D gene: .; J gene: TRBJ1-2; CDR3 protein: CASSLDGGYGYTF; CDR3 DNA: TGTGCCAGCAGCTTGGACGGGGGCTATGGCTACACCTTC
V gene: TRBV18; D gene: .; J gene: TRBJ2-5; CDR3 protein: CASSPYAGTLGQENQYF; CDR3 DNA: TGTGCCAGCTCACCTTACGCCGGGACATTGGGCCAAGAGAACCAGTACTTC
V gene: TRBV2; D gene: .; J gene: TRBJ1-5; CDR3 protein: CASSEPQNRNQPQHF; CDR3 DNA: TGTGCCAGCAGTGAACCCCAGAACAGGAATCAGCCCCAGCATTTT
V gene: TRBV7-7; D gene: .; J gene: TRBJ2-5; CDR3 protein: CASSLAQEETQYF; CDR3 DNA: TGTGCTAGCAGCTTAGCCCAGGAAGAGACCCAGTACTTC
V gene: TRBV19; D gene: TRBD1; J gene: TRBJ1-2; CDR3 protein: CGSGQGIYGYTF; CDR3 DNA: TGTGGTTCTGGACAGGGAATCTATGGCTACACCTTC
V gene: TRBV27; D gene: .; J gene: TRBJ2-5; CDR3 protein: CASPGETQYF; CDR3 DNA: TGTGCCTCCCCGGGGGAGACCCAGTACTTC
V gene: TRBV7-3; D gene: TRBD2; J gene: TRBJ2-1; CDR3 protein: CASSLAGASNEQFF; CDR3 DNA: TGTGCCAGCAGCCTGGCGGGAGCGAGCAATGAGCAGTTCTTC
V gene: TRBV9; D gene: TRBD2; J gene: TRBJ2-2; CDR3 protein: CASSVVSGRFPGELFF; CDR3 DNA: TGTGCCAGCAGCGTAGTCAGCGGGAGGTTCCCCGGGGAGCTGTTTTTT
V gene: TRBV7-9; D gene: .; J gene: TRBJ2-1; CDR3 protein: CASSPPRGGNEQFF; CDR3 DNA: TGTGCCAGCAGCCCCCCCCGAGGGGGCAATGAGCAGTTCTTC
V gene: TRBV10-1; D gene: .; J gene: TRBJ1-1; CDR3 protein: CASSLDRNMNTEAFF; CDR3 DNA: TGCGCCAGCAGCCTGGACAGAAACATGAACACTGAAGCTTTCTTT
V gene: TRBV7-9; D gene: .; J gene: TRBJ1-1; CDR3 protein: CASSRRGVVAEAFF; CDR3 DNA: TGTGCCAGCAGTCGACGGGGGGTTGTCGCTGAAGCTTTCTTT
V gene: TRBV27; D gene: TRBD2; J gene: TRBJ2-5; CDR3 protein: CASTPGGGLETQYF; CDR3 DNA: TGTGCCAGCACCCCCGGGGGGGGGTTAGAGACCCAGTACTTC
V gene: TRBV7-9; D gene: .; J gene: TRBJ2-1; CDR3 protein: CASSFVSSENNEQFF; CDR3 DNA: TGTGCCAGCAGCTTCGTATCTAGTGAGAACAATGAGCAGTTCTTC
V gene: TRBV29-1; D gene: .; J gene: TRBJ1-1; CDR3 protein: CSAIAKMNTEAFF; CDR3 DNA: TGCAGCGCCATCGCTAAAATGAACACTGAAGCTTTCTTT
V gene: TRBV2; D gene: .; J gene: TRBJ1-1; CDR3 protein: CASSESGGEFEAFF; CDR3 DNA: TGTGCCAGCAGTGAATCGGGGGGCGAATTTGAAGCTTTCTTT
V gene: TRBV7-6; D gene: TRBD2; J gene: TRBJ2-1; CDR3 protein: CASSSGRANEQFF; CDR3 DNA: TGTGCCAGCAGCTCCGGGAGGGCCAATGAGCAGTTCTTC
V gene: TRBV5-1; D gene: .; J gene: TRBJ2-7; CDR3 protein: CASSPGGSRGYEQYF; CDR3 DNA: TGCGCCAGCAGCCCGGGGGGTAGCAGGGGTTACGAGCAGTACTTC
V gene: TRBV6-1; D gene: TRBD1; J gene: TRBJ2-7; CDR3 protein: CASRDTGTASYEQYF; CDR3 DNA: TGTGCCAGCAGAGATACCGGGACAGCCTCCTACGAGCAGTACTTC
V gene: TRBV5-6; D gene: TRBD1; J gene: TRBJ2-2; CDR3 protein: CASSFQGAAGELFF; CDR3 DNA: TGTGCCAGCAGCTTTCAGGGGGCCGCCGGGGAGCTGTTTTTT
V gene: TRBV19; D gene: TRBD1; J gene: TRBJ1-3; CDR3 protein: CASRTGVGNTIYF; CDR3 DNA: TGTGCCAGTAGGACAGGGGTTGGAAACACCATATATTTT
V gene: TRBV4-1; D gene: .; J gene: TRBJ2-3; CDR3 protein: CASSQVGRAVTDTQYF; CDR3 DNA: TGCGCCAGCAGCCAAGTGGGCAGGGCGGTAACAGATACGCAGTATTTT
V gene: TRBV29-1; D gene: .; J gene: TRBJ1-5; CDR3 protein: CSTGGGNQPQHF; CDR3 DNA: TGCAGCACTGGGGGGGGCAATCAGCCCCAGCATTTT
V gene: TRBV4-2; D gene: TRBD2; J gene: TRBJ2-5; CDR3 protein: CASSPGTTGRETQYF; CDR3 DNA: TGTGCCAGCAGCCCCGGGACTACCGGGCGAGAGACCCAGTACTTC
V gene: TRBV4-1; D gene: TRBD1; J gene: TRBJ1-1; CDR3 protein: CASSSLQGKGTEAFF; CDR3 DNA: TGCGCCAGCAGCAGCCTACAGGGGAAGGGGACTGAAGCTTTCTTT
V gene: TRBV18; D gene: .; J gene: TRBJ2-3; CDR3 protein: CASSGLDTQYF; CDR3 DNA: TGTGCCAGCTCAGGGCTGGATACGCAGTATTTT
V gene: TRBV27; D gene: .; J gene: TRBJ1-2; CDR3 protein: CASSPPGGAHGYTF; CDR3 DNA: TGTGCCAGCAGTCCGCCAGGAGGGGCTCATGGCTACACCTTC
V gene: TRBV6-6; D gene: .; J gene: TRBJ1-2; CDR3 protein: CASSYLIYGYTF; CDR3 DNA: TGTGCCAGCAGTTACCTTATTTATGGCTACACCTTC
V gene: TRBV5-4; D gene: TRBD1; J gene: TRBJ1-3; CDR3 protein: CASSVDRAASNTIYF; CDR3 DNA: TGTGCCAGCAGCGTTGACAGGGCCGCGAGCAACACCATATATTTT
V gene: TRBV19; D gene: TRBD1; J gene: TRBJ1-1; CDR3 protein: CASSPTGTEVTEAFF; CDR3 DNA: TGTGCCAGTAGTCCCACCGGGACAGAGGTAACTGAAGCTTTCTTT
V gene: TRBV5-6; D gene: TRBD1; J gene: TRBJ1-1; CDR3 protein: CASSLVRDSPHNTEAFF; CDR3 DNA: TGTGCCAGCAGCTTGGTACGGGACAGTCCACACAACACTGAAGCTTTCTTT
V gene: TRBV18; D gene: TRBD1; J gene: TRBJ2-7; CDR3 protein: CASSPRGQNTGAYEQYF; CDR3 DNA: TGTGCCAGCTCACCACGGGGACAAAACACAGGGGCCTACGAGCAGTACTTC
V gene: TRBV29-1; D gene: .; J gene: TRBJ2-5; CDR3 protein: CSSTSGGAETQYF; CDR3 DNA: TGCAGCTCAACTAGTGGGGGGGCCGAGACCCAGTACTTC
V gene: TRBV27; D gene: TRBD2; J gene: TRBJ2-1; CDR3 protein: CASSFGTSGDNEQFF; CDR3 DNA: TGTGCCAGCAGTTTCGGGACTAGCGGGGACAATGAGCAGTTCTTC
V gene: TRBV7-9; D gene: TRBD1; J gene: TRBJ2-7; CDR3 protein: CASSLRGGDRGNEQYF; CDR3 DNA: TGTGCCAGCAGCTTACGGGGTGGGGACAGGGGCAACGAGCAGTACTTC
V gene: TRBV5-1; D gene: .; J gene: TRBJ2-5; CDR3 protein: CASSSWTNQETQYF; CDR3 DNA: TGCGCCAGCAGCTCCTGGACAAACCAAGAGACCCAGTACTTC
V gene: TRBV9; D gene: .; J gene: TRBJ2-1; CDR3 protein: CASSAALRESQFF; CDR3 DNA: TGTGCCAGCAGCGCCGCTTTGAGGGAGTCACAGTTCTTC
V gene: TRBV6-1; D gene: .; J gene: TRBJ2-5; CDR3 protein: CASSTPQGETQYF; CDR3 DNA: TGTGCCAGCAGCACACCCCAGGGAGAGACCCAGTACTTC
V gene: TRBV7-9; D gene: .; J gene: TRBJ1-5; CDR3 protein: CASGIDQPQHF; CDR3 DNA: TGTGCCAGCGGCATCGATCAGCCCCAGCATTTT
V gene: TRBV10-3; D gene: TRBD2; J gene: TRBJ2-7; CDR3 protein: CAISQTSGYEQYF; CDR3 DNA: TGTGCCATCAGTCAGACTAGCGGCTACGAGCAGTACTTC
V gene: TRBV5-1; D gene: TRBD2; J gene: TRBJ2-7; CDR3 protein: CASTPAGVSYEQYF; CDR3 DNA: TGCGCCAGCACCCCAGCGGGAGTAAGCTACGAGCAGTACTTC
V gene: TRBV5-6; D gene: TRBD1; J gene: TRBJ1-1; CDR3 protein: CASSLAAGGAGNTEAFF; CDR3 DNA: TGTGCCAGCAGCTTGGCGGCAGGGGGCGCGGGGAACACTGAAGCTTTCTTT